The clone carrying this TCR beta chain turned up a few times. The source of the sample is a study of tumor-infiltrating lymphocytes in oesophageal squamous cell carcinoma. In germline, CDR1 is SGHRS, CDR2 YFSETQ. The CDR3 totals 16 residues. TCRdb re-called the PCR reads with MiXCR, one entry per CDR3 protein. The repertoire holds around 6,300 distinct CDR3 sequences, with 12% to 15% as singletons. The TCR comes from a male donor with esophageal squamous cell carcinoma. The rearrangement links TRBV5-1 to TRBJ2-5; D may be TRBD2 (5 bases). The DNA end favors TRBJ2-7, so the J call may be wrong. Sequences were obtained from normal esophageal tissue next to the tumor. The CDR3 bases are TGCGCCAGCAGCCCGGGGTTAGGACCCAGCTCCTACGAGCAGTACTTC. Translated, it gives CASSPGLGPSSYEQYF.